The T cell receptor (beta chain) under discussion was sequenced for a study of shared clonotypes between healthy human individuals. The ends lost 5 bases at V and 5 bases at J; junction bases unmatched: 5. Germline loops: CDR1 SNHLY, CDR2 FYNNEI. This CDR3 spans 13 amino acids. Produced via immunoSEQ multiplex PCR; TCRdb's table is partial and in-frame only. This sample has roughly 2,300,000 clones, with 92% found just once. Sequenced: naive CD4+ T cells from PBMCs. Subset reported: CD45RA+ positively selected. This chain connects TRBV2 to TRBJ2-7; 8 positions agree with TRBD2. The sequence came from a man younger than 30 in good health. Some clones in this sample may be carry-over from other donors' samples. The CDR3 nucleotides are TGTGCCAGCAGTCGGGAGGGCCCAAACGAGCAGTACTTC. The encoded protein is CASSREGPNEQYF.